The entry below describes one T cell receptor (beta chain). Additional DNA sequences in this sample encode the identical CDR3. This sample stems from a study of blood T cell repertoires in COVID-19. As for the study in general: PBMCs, B-cell-depleted T cells, or T cells were the source of the cDNA or gDNA that made up the material.

In terms of age and location, participants ranged from roughly 18 to 90 years and lived in about two dozen US areas. TCRdb's copy holds only in-frame clones and misses some; the assay was immunoSEQ multiplex PCR. The sample consists of hundreds of thousands of clones, about 90% of them appearing once. This CDR3 region has 13 residues. V lost 3 bases and J 0 bases, leaving 5 bases between the germline ends. Sequenced input: PBMCs or T cells enriched from blood (not recorded which). J is TRBJ1-2 and V is TRBV12-3 or TRBV12-4; unclear D gene. The origin of this receptor is a woman under 30 with acute COVID-19. The CDR3 DNA sequence: TGTGCCAGCAGTTTGAGTGCTAACTATGGCTACACCTTC. Its translation: CASSLSANYGYTF.